Following are 10 T cell receptor beta chains from one sample sequenced in a study of blood T cell repertoires in COVID-19. TCRdb keeps only in-frame clones here, not all; method: immunoSEQ multiplex PCR. The sample has over 85,000 clones, 87% seen once. The sample was peripheral blood. These receptors originate from a man between 65 and 80 years old with acute or convalescent COVID-19.

This chain's CDR3 is CASSPSGQNQPQHF. The CDR3 nucleotides read TGTGCCAGCAGCCCCTCGGGTCAGAATCAGCCCCAGCATTTT. The V call is TRBV7-9, the J call TRBJ1-5; unclear D gene. There are 14 residues in the CDR3. Trimming took 5 bases from V and 4 from J, leaving 12 bases between them. Germline lookup yields CDR1 SEHNR and CDR2 FQNEAQ (reference sequence).

The J gene is TRBJ1-5, the V gene TRBV19, with 12 bases that match TRBD1. The germline V gene has CDR1 LNHDA and CDR2 SQIVND (reference sequence). Trimming cost V 8 bases and J 2 bases; bases outside gene matches: 19. This CDR3 region has 20 residues. The CDR3 reads CASSLNAGTGGFWGNQPQHF. The CDR3, as DNA: TGTGCCAGTTCCTTAAACGCCGGGACAGGGGGCTTTTGGGGCAATCAGCCCCAGCATTTT.

The sample holds one count of this clone. The gene calls are TRBV5-1 and TRBJ2-2; possibly TRBD2 for D (6 bases). This CDR3 is built from 14 residues. Germline V gives CDR1 SGHRS, CDR2 YFSETQ. V was cut by 2 bases and J by 1 base, with 6 bases left in between. In DNA form, the CDR3 reads TGCGCCAGCAGCTTAGCGGGGAACACCGGGGAGCTGTTTTTT. Translating it yields CASSLAGNTGELFF. Based on the CDR3 plus reference TRBV5-1 and TRBJ2-2, the full variable domain is KAGVTQTPRYLIKTRGQQVTLSCSPISGHRSVSWYQQTPGQGLQFLFEYFSETQRNKGNFPGRFSGRQFSNSRSEMNVSTLELGDSALYLCASSLAGNTGELFFGEGSRLTVL.

The genes are TRBV14 and TRBJ2-5, with 8 bases matching TRBD2. The germline V gene has CDR1 SGHDN and CDR2 FVKESK. Trimming removed 6 bases from V and 4 bases from J; junction bases left unmatched: 10. The CDR3 is 15 residues long. CDR3 DNA: TGTGCCAGCAGTCCCATGACGGGGGGGCCAGAGACCCAGTACTTC. This encodes CASSPMTGGPETQYF.

By proportion, this clone is medium-sized. The V and J genes are TRBV6-2 or TRBV6-3 and TRBJ2-1; 7 bases agree with TRBD2. Germline assignment: CDR1 MNHEY and CDR2 SVGEGT. The CDR3 runs to 12 residues. The V and J ends lost 4 bases and 10 bases, in that order; junction bases with no gene match: 4. In DNA, the CDR3 is TGTGCCAGCAGTTGGAGCGGGGCAGAGCAGTTCTTC. Residues: CASSWSGAEQFF.

The rearrangement joins TRBV19 to TRBJ2-7, with TRBD1 matching 10 bases. Germline lookup yields CDR1 LNHDA and CDR2 SQIVND (reference sequence). The CDR3 runs 15 residues. The J segment lost 2 bases and the V segment lost 1 base, leaving 2 bases of the junction unmatched. This CDR3 reads CASSIGTGGPYEQYF. Here the CDR3 DNA reads TGTGCCAGTAGTATAGGGACAGGGGGGCCCTACGAGCAGTACTTC.

This chain links TRBV7-8 with TRBJ1-6; D is unresolved. V was clipped by 0 bases and J by 0 bases, with 6 bases between them. CDR1 is SGHVS and CDR2 is FQNEAQ in the germline V gene. The CDR3 is 16 residues long. The CDR3, as DNA: TGTGCCAGCAGCTTAGCCCCCCGCTCCTATAATTCACCCCTCCACTTT. Protein: CASSLAPRSYNSPLHF.

The chain carries TRBV2 and TRBJ2-5; 9 bases map to TRBD1. The V segment lost 5 bases and the J segment 4 bases; nucleotides outside the gene matches: 11. Germline values: CDR1 SNHLY, CDR2 FYNNEI. The CDR3 has 16 residues. The CDR3 region is CASSIMTGGVGETQYF. CDR3 in DNA: TGTGCCAGCAGTATAATGACAGGGGGAGTGGGAGAGACCCAGTACTTC. The full variable domain, completed using reference TRBV2 and TRBJ2-5, is EPEVTQTPSHQVTQMGQEVILRCVPISNHLYFYWYRQILGQKVEFLVSFYNNEISEKSEIFDDQFSVERPDGSNFTLKIRSTKLEDSAMYFCASSIMTGGVGETQYFGPGTRLLVL.

The chain joins TRBV5-1 to TRBJ1-4; TRBD1 might be the D (5 bases). CDR1 and CDR2 from the germline V gene are SGHRS and YFSETQ. This CDR3 spans 15 amino acids. Trimming took 0 bases from V and 7 from J, leaving 13 bases between them. DNA for the CDR3: TGCGCCAGCAGCTTGGCTCAGGGTTTCCCTGAAAAACTGTTTTTT. The encoded protein is CASSLAQGFPEKLFF.

The gene calls are TRBV18 and TRBJ1-4; D remains unclear. V was shortened by 6 bases and J by 5 bases, with 10 bases between the two germline ends. This CDR3 spans 13 amino acids. The germline gives CDR1 KGHSH, CDR2 LQKENI. CDR3 sequence reads: CASSGVENEKLFF. The CDR3 DNA sequence: TGTGCCAGCTCTGGTGTAGAGAATGAAAAACTGTTTTTT.